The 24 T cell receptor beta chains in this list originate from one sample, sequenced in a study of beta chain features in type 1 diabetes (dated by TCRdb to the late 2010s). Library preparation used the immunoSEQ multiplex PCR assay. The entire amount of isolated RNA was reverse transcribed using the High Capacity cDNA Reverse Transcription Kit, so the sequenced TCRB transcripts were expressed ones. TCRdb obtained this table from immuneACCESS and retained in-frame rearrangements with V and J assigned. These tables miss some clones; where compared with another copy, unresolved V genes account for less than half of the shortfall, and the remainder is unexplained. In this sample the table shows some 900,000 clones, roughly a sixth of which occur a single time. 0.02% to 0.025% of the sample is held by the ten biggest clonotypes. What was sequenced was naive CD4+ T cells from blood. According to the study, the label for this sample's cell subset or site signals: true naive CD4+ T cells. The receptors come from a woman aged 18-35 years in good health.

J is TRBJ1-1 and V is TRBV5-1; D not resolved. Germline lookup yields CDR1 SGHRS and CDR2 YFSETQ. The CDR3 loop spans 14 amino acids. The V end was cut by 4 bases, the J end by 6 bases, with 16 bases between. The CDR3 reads CASSHGSGYAEAFF. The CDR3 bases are TGCGCCAGCAGCCACGGATCCGGGTACGCTGAAGCTTTCTTT.

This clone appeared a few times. Here the CDR3 DNA reads TGCGCCAGCAGCCCGGCCATTGGGGGTTCCTACGAGCAGTACTTC. Amino acid sequence: CASSPAIGGSYEQYF. The rearrangement joins TRBV5-1 to TRBJ2-7, with D perhaps given as TRBD1 or TRBD2 (5 bases each). There are 15 residues in the CDR3. Trimming removed 4 bases from V and 1 base from J, with 15 bases in between. The germline V gene has CDR1 SGHRS and CDR2 YFSETQ.

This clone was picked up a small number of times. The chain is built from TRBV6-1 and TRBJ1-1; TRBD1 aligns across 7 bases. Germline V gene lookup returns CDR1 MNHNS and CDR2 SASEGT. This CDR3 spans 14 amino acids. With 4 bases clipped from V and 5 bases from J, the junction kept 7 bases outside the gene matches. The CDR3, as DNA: TGTGCCAGCAGTGGATGGACAGGTAGTACTGAAGCTTTCTTT. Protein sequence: CASSGWTGSTEAFF.

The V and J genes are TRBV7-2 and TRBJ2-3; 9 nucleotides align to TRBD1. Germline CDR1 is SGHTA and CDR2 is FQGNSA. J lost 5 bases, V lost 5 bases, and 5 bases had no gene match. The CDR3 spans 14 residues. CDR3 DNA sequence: TGTGCCAGCAGCCGGGACAGGGTAGTAGATACGCAGTATTTT. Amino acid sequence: CASSRDRVVDTQYF.

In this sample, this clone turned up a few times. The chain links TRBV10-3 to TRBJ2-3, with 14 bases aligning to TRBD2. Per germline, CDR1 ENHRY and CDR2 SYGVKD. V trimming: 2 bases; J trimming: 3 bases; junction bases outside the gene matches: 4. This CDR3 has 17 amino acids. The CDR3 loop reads CAISEGLAGGGTDTQYF. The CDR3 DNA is TGTGCCATCAGTGAGGGACTAGCGGGAGGAGGGACAGATACGCAGTATTTT.

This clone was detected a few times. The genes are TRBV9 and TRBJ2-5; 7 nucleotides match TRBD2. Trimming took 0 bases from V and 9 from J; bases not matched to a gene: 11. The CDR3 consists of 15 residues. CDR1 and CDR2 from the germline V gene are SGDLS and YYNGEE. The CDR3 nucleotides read TGTGCCAGCAGCGTAGGCGGGAGTAACAAGAGACCCCAGTACTTC. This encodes CASSVGGSNKRPQYF. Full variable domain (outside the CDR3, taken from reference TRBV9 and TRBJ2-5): DSGVTQTPKHLITATGQRVTLRCSPRSGDLSVYWYQQSLDQGLQFLIQYYNGEERAKGNILERFSAQQFPDLHSELNLSSLELGDSALYFCASSVGGSNKRPQYFGPGTRLLVL.

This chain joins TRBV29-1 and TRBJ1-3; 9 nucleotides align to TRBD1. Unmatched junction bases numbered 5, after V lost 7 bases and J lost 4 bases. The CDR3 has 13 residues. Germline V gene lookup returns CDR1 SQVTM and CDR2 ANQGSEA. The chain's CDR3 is CSGRDRVGNTIYF. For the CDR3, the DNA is TGCAGCGGCCGGGACAGGGTAGGAAACACCATATATTTT.

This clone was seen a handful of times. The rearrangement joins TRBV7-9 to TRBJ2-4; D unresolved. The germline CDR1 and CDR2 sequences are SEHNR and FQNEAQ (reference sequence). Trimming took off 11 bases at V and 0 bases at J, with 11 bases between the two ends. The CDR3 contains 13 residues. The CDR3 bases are TGTGCCGGCACCGTCTTAGCCAAAAACATTCAGTACTTC. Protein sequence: CAGTVLAKNIQYF.

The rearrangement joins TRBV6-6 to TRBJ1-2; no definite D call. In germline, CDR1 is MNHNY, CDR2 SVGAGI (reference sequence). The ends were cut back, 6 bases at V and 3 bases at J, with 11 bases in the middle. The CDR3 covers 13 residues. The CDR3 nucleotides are TGTGCCAGCAGACGACCGGCCCACTATGGCTACACCTTC. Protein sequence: CASRRPAHYGYTF.

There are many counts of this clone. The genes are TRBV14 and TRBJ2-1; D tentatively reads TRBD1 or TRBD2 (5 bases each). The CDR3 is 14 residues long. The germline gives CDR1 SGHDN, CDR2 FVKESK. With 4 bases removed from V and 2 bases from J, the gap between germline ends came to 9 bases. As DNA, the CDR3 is TGTGCCAGCAGCCGGGACCACGCCTACAATGAGCAGTTCTTC. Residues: CASSRDHAYNEQFF.

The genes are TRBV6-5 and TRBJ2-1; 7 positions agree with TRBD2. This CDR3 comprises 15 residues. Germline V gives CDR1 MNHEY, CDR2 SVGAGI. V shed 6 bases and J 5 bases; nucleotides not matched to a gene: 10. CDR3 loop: CASRGWEGGDNEQFF. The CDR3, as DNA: TGTGCCAGCAGGGGGTGGGAGGGTGGCGACAATGAGCAGTTCTTC.

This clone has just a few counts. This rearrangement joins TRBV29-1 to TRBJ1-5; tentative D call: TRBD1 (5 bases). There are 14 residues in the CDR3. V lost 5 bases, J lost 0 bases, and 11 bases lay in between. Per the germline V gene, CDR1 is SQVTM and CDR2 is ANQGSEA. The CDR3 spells CSVSGTDSNQPQHF. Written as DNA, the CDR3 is TGCAGCGTTTCCGGGACGGATAGCAATCAGCCCCAGCATTTT.

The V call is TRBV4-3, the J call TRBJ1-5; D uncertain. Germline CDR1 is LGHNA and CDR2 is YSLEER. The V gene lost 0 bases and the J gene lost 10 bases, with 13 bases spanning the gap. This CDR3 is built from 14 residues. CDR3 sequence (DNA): TGCGCCAGCAGCCAAGATCTCTATAATCCCCCCCAGCATTTT. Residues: CASSQDLYNPPQHF.

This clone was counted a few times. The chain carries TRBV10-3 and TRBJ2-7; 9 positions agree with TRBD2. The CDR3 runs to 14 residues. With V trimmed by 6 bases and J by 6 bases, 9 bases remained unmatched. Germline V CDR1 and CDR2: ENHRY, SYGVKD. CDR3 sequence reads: CAIRSTGTSFEQYF. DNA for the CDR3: TGTGCCATCAGATCGACCGGGACTAGCTTCGAGCAGTACTTC.

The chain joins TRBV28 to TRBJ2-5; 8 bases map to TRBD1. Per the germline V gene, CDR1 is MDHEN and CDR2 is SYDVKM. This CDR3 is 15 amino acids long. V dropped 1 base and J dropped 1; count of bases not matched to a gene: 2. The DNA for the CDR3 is TGTGCCAGCAGTTTATCCACAGGGGGCCAAGAGACCCAGTACTTC. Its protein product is CASSLSTGGQETQYF. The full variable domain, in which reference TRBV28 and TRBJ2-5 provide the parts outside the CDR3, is DVKVTQSSRYLVKRTGEKVFLECVQDMDHENMFWYRQDPGLGLRLIYFSYDVKMKEKGDIPEGYSVSREKKERFSLILESASTNQTSMYLCASSLSTGGQETQYFGPGTRLLVL.

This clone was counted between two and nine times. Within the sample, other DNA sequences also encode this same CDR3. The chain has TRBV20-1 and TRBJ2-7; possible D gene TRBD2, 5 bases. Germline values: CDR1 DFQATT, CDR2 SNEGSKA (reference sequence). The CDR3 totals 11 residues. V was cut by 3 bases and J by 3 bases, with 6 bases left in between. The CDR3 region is CSASRDYEQYF. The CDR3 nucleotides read TGCAGTGCTAGCCGGGACTACGAGCAGTACTTC.

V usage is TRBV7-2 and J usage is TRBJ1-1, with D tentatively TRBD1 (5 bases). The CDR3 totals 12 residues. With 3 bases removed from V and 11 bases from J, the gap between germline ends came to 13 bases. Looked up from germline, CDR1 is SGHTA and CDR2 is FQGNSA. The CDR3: CASSFTGLYAFF. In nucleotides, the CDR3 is TGTGCCAGCAGCTTTACAGGTCTCTACGCTTTCTTT.

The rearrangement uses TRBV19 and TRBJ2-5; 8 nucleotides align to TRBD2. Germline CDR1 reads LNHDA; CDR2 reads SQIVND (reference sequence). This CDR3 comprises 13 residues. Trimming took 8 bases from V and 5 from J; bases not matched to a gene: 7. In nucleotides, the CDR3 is TGTGCCAGTGCCCGGACTAGCTTGGAGACCCAGTACTTC. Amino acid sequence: CASARTSLETQYF.

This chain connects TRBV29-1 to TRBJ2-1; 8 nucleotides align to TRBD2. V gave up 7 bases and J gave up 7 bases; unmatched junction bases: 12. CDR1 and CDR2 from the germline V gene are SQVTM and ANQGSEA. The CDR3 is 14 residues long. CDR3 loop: CSGTGTRGYNEQFF. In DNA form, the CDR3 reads TGCAGCGGGACCGGGACTAGGGGGTATAATGAGCAGTTCTTC.

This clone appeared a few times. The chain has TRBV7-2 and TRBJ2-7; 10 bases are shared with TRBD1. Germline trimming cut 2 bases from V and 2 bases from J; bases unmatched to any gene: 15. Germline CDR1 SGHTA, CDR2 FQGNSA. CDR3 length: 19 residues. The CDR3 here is CASSLRQTGGAIVPYEQYF. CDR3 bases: TGTGCCAGCAGCTTAAGGCAGACAGGGGGCGCGATTGTTCCCTACGAGCAGTACTTC.

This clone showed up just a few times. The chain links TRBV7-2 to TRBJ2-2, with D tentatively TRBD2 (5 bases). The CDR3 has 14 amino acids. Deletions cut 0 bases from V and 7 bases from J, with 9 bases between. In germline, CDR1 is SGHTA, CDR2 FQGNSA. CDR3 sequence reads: CASSLAVGVGELFF. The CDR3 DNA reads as TGTGCCAGCAGCTTAGCGGTCGGGGTCGGGGAGCTGTTTTTT. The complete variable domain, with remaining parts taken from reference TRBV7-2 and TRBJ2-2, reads GAGVSQSPSNKVTEKGKDVELRCDPISGHTALYWYRQSLGQGLEFLIYFQGNSAPDKSGLPSDRFSAERTGGSVSTLTIQRTQQEDSAVYLCASSLAVGVGELFFGEGSRLTVL.

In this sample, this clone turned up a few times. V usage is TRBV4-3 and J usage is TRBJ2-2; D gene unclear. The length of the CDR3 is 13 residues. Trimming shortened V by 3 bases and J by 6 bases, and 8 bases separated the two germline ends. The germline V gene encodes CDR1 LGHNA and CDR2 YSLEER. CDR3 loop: CASSQDRAGELFF. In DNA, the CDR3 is TGCGCCAGCAGCCAGGATCGGGCCGGGGAGCTGTTTTTT.

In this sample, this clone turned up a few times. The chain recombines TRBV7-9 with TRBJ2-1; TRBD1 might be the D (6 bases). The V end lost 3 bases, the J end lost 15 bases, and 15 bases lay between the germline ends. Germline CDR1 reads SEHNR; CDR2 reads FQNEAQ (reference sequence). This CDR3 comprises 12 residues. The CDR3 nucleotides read TGTGCCAGCAGCTTTCCGGAGCAGGGGCGGTTCTTC. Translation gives CASSFPEQGRFF.

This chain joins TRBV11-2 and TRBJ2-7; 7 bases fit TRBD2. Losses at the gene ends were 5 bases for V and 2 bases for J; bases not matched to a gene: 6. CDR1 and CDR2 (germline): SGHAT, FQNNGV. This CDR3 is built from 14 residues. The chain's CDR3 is CASSRMGGAYEQYF. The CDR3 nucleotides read TGTGCCAGCAGCCGCATGGGGGGGGCCTACGAGCAGTACTTC.